Following are 8 T cell receptor beta chains from one sample sequenced in a study of shared clonotypes between healthy human individuals. Generated by immunoSEQ multiplex PCR, the TCRdb table keeps only in-frame clones and is missing some. The sample lists more than 2 million clones, about 95% occurring once. The sample consisted of naive CD4+ T cells sorted from blood. Regarding subset: CD45RA+ positively selected. The source of these receptors is a man aged 18-30 years in good health.

The rearrangement joins TRBV19 to TRBJ1-2; D uncertain. The V and J ends lost 5 bases and 4 bases respectively, with 17 bases between them. This CDR3 is built from 15 residues. Germline V gives CDR1 LNHDA, CDR2 SQIVND (reference sequence). CDR3 protein: CASSRTNPEGYGYTF. The DNA of the CDR3 is TGTGCCAGTAGTCGAACAAATCCTGAGGGCTATGGCTACACCTTC. The whole variable domain, remainder taken from reference TRBV19 and TRBJ1-2, is DGGITQSPKYLFRKEGQNVTLSCEQNLNHDAMYWYRQDPGQGLRLIYYSQIVNDFQKGDIAEGYSVSREKKESFPLTVTSAQKNPTAFYLCASSRTNPEGYGYTFGSGTRLTVV.

In DNA form, the CDR3 reads TGTGCCTGGAGTGTACGACAGGGAGTATCGGGCGGGGGCTACACCTTC. It is translated as CAWSVRQGVSGGGYTF. The chain links TRBV30 to TRBJ1-2, with 7 bases that match TRBD1. Germline assignment: CDR1 GTSNPN and CDR2 SVGIG (reference sequence). V lost 0 bases, J lost 8 bases, and 15 bases stayed unmatched. The length of the CDR3 is 16 residues.

V and J are TRBV18 and TRBJ2-7; D call uncertain. The CDR3 covers 13 residues. Trimming removed 3 bases from V and 3 bases from J, with 9 bases in between. Per germline, CDR1 KGHSH and CDR2 LQKENI. The CDR3 loop is CASSPDPGYEQYF. The CDR3 DNA is TGTGCCAGCTCACCGGATCCGGGCTACGAGCAGTACTTC.

The chain combines TRBV5-5 with TRBJ1-2; no clear D gene. CDR1 and CDR2 from the germline V gene are SGHKS and YYEKEE (reference sequence). V dropped 2 bases and J dropped 7 bases, with 9 bases sitting between them. This CDR3 comprises 12 residues. In DNA form, the CDR3 reads TGTGCCAGCAGCTTCACGGACTCTGGCTACACCTTC. Protein: CASSFTDSGYTF.

This chain uses TRBV6-5 with TRBJ1-5; 8 bases align to TRBD1. The CDR3 extends over 15 amino acids. The V gene end was trimmed by 6 bases and the J gene end by 6 bases; junction bases not matched to a gene: 10. Germline V gene sequence: CDR1 MNHEY, CDR2 SVGAGI. The CDR3 loop is CASRRGQGGGQPQHF. CDR3 DNA: TGTGCCAGCAGGAGAGGACAGGGAGGTGGTCAGCCCCAGCATTTT.

As to this clone: The sample holds other DNA sequences that translate to the same CDR3. The chain combines TRBV7-9 with TRBJ1-6; D not resolved. The germline gives CDR1 SEHNR, CDR2 FQNEAQ (reference sequence). V was clipped by 1 base and J by 0 bases, with 4 bases between them. This CDR3 comprises 15 residues. The CDR3 DNA is TGTGCCAGCAGCTTAGGAAGCTCCTATAATTCACCCCTCCACTTT. Translated, it gives CASSLGSSYNSPLHF.

The chain recombines TRBV5-1 with TRBJ2-1; the match to TRBD2 covers 13 bases. CDR1 and CDR2 (germline): SGHRS, YFSETQ. The J segment lost 5 bases and the V segment lost 3 bases, leaving 5 bases of the junction unmatched. CDR3 length: 16 amino acids. DNA for the CDR3: TGCGCCAGCAGCTGGATACTAGCGGGAGGGGACAATGAGCAGTTCTTC. Translating it yields CASSWILAGGDNEQFF. The entire variable domain, with the rest obtained from reference TRBV5-1 and TRBJ2-1, is as follows: KAGVTQTPRYLIKTRGQQVTLSCSPISGHRSVSWYQQTPGQGLQFLFEYFSETQRNKGNFPGRFSGRQFSNSRSEMNVSTLELGDSALYLCASSWILAGGDNEQFFGPGTRLTVL.

As regards this clone: The same CDR3 is also encoded by other DNA sequences in this sample. The rearrangement links TRBV2 to TRBJ2-5; no firm D call. From germline, CDR1 is SNHLY and CDR2 FYNNEI. CDR3 size: 11 residues. V was clipped by 8 bases and J by 5 bases, with 9 bases between them. CDR3 residues: CASSLVETQYF. In nucleotides, the CDR3 is TGTGCCAGCTCTCTGGTGGAGACCCAGTACTTC.